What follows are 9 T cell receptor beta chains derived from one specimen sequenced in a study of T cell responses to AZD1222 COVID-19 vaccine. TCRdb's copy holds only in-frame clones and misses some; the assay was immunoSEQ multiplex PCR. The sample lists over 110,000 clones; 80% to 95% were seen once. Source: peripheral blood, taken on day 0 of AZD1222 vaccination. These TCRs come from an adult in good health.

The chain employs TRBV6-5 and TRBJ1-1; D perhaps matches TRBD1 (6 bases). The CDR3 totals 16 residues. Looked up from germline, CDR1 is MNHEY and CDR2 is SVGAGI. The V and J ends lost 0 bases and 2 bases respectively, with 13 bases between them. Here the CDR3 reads CASSYSSGVPNTEAFF. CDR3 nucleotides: TGTGCCAGCAGTTACTCCTCAGGGGTCCCCAACACTGAAGCTTTCTTT.

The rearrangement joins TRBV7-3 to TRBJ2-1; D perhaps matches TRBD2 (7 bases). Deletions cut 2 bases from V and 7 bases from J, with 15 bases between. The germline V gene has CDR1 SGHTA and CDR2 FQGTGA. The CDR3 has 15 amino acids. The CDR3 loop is CASSLRGGSGNEQFF. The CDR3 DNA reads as TGTGCCAGCAGCTTACGCGGGGGCTCGGGGAATGAGCAGTTCTTC.

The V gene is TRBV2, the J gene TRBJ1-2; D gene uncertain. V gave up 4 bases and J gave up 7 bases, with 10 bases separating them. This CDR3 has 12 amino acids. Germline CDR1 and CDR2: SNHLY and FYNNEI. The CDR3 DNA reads TGTGCCAGCAGTGGATCGGGGAGTGGCTACACCTTC. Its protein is CASSGSGSGYTF. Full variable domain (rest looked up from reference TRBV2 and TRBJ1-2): EPEVTQTPSHQVTQMGQEVILRCVPISNHLYFYWYRQILGQKVEFLVSFYNNEISEKSEIFDDQFSVERPDGSNFTLKIRSTKLEDSAMYFCASSGSGSGYTFGSGTRLTVV.

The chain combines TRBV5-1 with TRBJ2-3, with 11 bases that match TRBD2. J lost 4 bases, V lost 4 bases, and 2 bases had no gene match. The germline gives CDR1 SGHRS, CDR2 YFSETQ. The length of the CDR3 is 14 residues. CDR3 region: CASSLSGGADTQYF. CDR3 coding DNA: TGCGCCAGCAGCCTTAGCGGGGGGGCAGATACGCAGTATTTT.

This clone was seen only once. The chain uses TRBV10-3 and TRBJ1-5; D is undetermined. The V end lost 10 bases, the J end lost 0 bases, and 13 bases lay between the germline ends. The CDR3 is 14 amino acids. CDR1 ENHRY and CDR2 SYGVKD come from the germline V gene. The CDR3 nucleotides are TGTGCCACCTCCCCTAACAATAGCAATCAGCCCCAGCATTTT. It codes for CATSPNNSNQPQHF.

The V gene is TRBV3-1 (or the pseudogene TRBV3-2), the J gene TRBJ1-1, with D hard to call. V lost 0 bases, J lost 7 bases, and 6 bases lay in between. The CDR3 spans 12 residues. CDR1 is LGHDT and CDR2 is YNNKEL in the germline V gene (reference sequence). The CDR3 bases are TGTGCCAGCAGCCAAGATGGCATTGAAGCTTTCTTT. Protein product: CASSQDGIEAFF.

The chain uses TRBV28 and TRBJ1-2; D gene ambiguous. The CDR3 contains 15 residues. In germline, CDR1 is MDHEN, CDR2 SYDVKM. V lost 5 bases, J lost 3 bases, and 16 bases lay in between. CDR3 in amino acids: CASSNSFAGYYGYTF. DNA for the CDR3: TGTGCCAGCAGTAACTCCTTCGCGGGGTACTATGGCTACACCTTC.

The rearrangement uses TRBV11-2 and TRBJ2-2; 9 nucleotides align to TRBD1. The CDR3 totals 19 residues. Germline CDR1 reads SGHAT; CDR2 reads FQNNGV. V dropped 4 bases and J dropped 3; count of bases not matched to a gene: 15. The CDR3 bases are TGTGCCAGCAGCTCTCTATGGGGGAAGGACAGGGGCTACACCGGGGAGCTGTTTTTT. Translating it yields CASSSLWGKDRGYTGELFF.

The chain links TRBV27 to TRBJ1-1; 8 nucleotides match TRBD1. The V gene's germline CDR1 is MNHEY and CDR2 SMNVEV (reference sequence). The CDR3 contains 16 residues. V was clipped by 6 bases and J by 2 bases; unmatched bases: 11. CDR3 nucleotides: TGTGCCAGCAGAAGTCCCCTCGGACAGGGAAACACTGAAGCTTTCTTT. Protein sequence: CASRSPLGQGNTEAFF.